This TCR beta chain was sequenced during a study of T cell changes during pregnancy in multiple sclerosis. CDR3 size: 15 residues. Germline V gene sequence: CDR1 SNHLY, CDR2 FYNNEI. Trimming removed 8 bases from V and 5 bases from J; junction bases left unmatched: 9. Clones were read by immunoSEQ multiplex PCR, and TCRdb kept only the in-frame ones, dropping some. The top ten clones hold around 0.96% of a sample with about 100,000 clones, 94% of them seen once. The receptor's source is a female donor with multiple sclerosis, enrolled in a pregnancy study. Sequences were derived from peripheral blood, sampled before pregnancy. The chain joins TRBV2 to TRBJ2-5; TRBD1 matches at 12 bases. CDR3 sequence: CASCLGTGGIETQYF. CDR3 DNA: TGTGCCAGCTGCCTAGGGACAGGGGGCATCGAGACCCAGTACTTC. Complete variable domain (other parts from reference TRBV2 and TRBJ2-5): EPEVTQTPSHQVTQMGQEVILRCVPISNHLYFYWYRQILGQKVEFLVSFYNNEISEKSEIFDDQFSVERPDGSNFTLKIRSTKLEDSAMYFCASCLGTGGIETQYFGPGTRLLVL.